Each of the 27 T cell receptor beta chains below was sequenced from the same sample in a study of blood T cells in healthy people across ages. A sample-barcoded 5' primer and a J-beta primer mix were used in a second PCR of about 7 to 11 cycles. TCRdb reprocessed the 5' RACE reads via MiXCR and lists one record per CDR3 protein. The sample contains some 690,000 distinct CDR3 sequences, about 20% of which appear only once. What was sequenced was blood. The receptor set was obtained from a man in his 70s in good health.

The rearrangement joins TRBV19 to TRBJ2-6, with D unclear. CDR3 length: 15 residues. V dropped 3 bases and J dropped 0 bases, with 6 bases sitting between them. Germline V gene sequence: CDR1 LNHDA, CDR2 SQIVND (reference sequence). The CDR3 reads CASSMYDSGANVLTF. The DNA for the CDR3 is TGTGCCAGTAGTATGTACGACTCTGGGGCCAACGTCCTGACTTTC. The full variable domain, its missing parts supplied by reference TRBV19 and TRBJ2-6, is DGGITQSPKYLFRKEGQNVTLSCEQNLNHDAMYWYRQDPGQGLRLIYYSQIVNDFQKGDIAEGYSVSREKKESFPLTVTSAQKNPTAFYLCASSMYDSGANVLTFGAGSRLTVL.

This clonotype was counted only a few times. The V call is TRBV6-5, the J call TRBJ2-1; 8 nucleotides line up with TRBD2. V was clipped by 0 bases and J by 4 bases; unmatched bases: 5. The CDR3 is made up of 16 amino acids. Germline CDR1 MNHEY, CDR2 SVGAGI. The CDR3 nucleotides are TGTGCCAGCAGTTACTCAGGTTTAGCGGGATACAATGAGCAGTTCTTC. Translating gives CASSYSGLAGYNEQFF.

V usage is TRBV12-3 or TRBV12-4 and J usage is TRBJ1-1, with 7 bases that match TRBD1. The CDR3 extends over 14 amino acids. The trim removed 6 bases at V and 3 bases at J, leaving 7 bases unmatched. The CDR3 coding sequence is TGTGCCAGCAGCTCGGGGACAGAGTACACTGAAGCTTTCTTT. Protein sequence: CASSSGTEYTEAFF.

In this sample, this clonotype turned up a few times. This chain links TRBV2 with TRBJ2-7; D is perhaps TRBD2 (6 bases). Matching the DNA end better, TRBJ2-1 makes the J call doubtful. Germline V gene data show CDR1 as SNHLY and CDR2 as FYNNEI. This CDR3 comprises 15 residues. For the CDR3, the DNA is TGTGCCAGCAGTGTCTTAGCGGCCGCTGGTAATGAGCAGTTCTTC. This encodes CASSVLAAAGNEQFF.

The CDR3 loop reads CASRKTGLLGTEAFF. In DNA form, the CDR3 reads TGTGCCAGCAGGAAGACCGGACTGTTGGGGACTGAAGCTTTCTTT. The rearrangement links TRBV19 to TRBJ1-1, with D uncertain. Trimming cost V 9 bases and J 5 bases, with 22 bases left between them. CDR1 LNHDA and CDR2 SQIVND come from the germline V gene (reference sequence). The CDR3 sequence is 15 residues long.

The V call is TRBV30, the J call TRBJ1-2; TRBD1 aligns across 7 bases. This CDR3 is built from 16 residues. The V segment lost 3 bases and the J segment 2 bases; nucleotides outside the gene matches: 12. Germline V gives CDR1 GTSNPN, CDR2 SVGIG (reference sequence). CDR3 in amino acids: CAWRGVDREGNYGYTF. The CDR3 DNA reads TGTGCCTGGAGAGGGGTCGACAGGGAGGGAAACTATGGCTACACCTTC.

The J gene is TRBJ1-2, the V gene TRBV12-3 or TRBV12-4, with D uncertain. V was cut by 5 bases and J by 2 bases, with 9 bases left in between. The CDR3 totals 13 residues. Here the CDR3 DNA reads TGTGCCAGCAGTCCATCGATGAACTATGGCTACACCTTC. Encoded protein: CASSPSMNYGYTF.

This clonotype was seen more than once but under ten times. The chain links TRBV5-1 to TRBJ1-2; D gene uncertain. Per germline, CDR1 SGHRS and CDR2 YFSETQ. The V gene lost 0 bases and the J gene lost 8 bases, with 14 bases spanning the gap. The CDR3 has 14 amino acids. In DNA form, the CDR3 reads TGCGCCAGCAGCTTGGCCGCGGTTGACTTGGGCTACACCTTC. It codes for CASSLAAVDLGYTF.

This clonotype has just a few counts. This chain joins TRBV5-1 and TRBJ1-1; D is unresolved. V shed 4 bases and J shed 1 base, with 8 bases lying between them. Germline V CDR1 and CDR2: SGHRS, YFSETQ. The CDR3 totals 13 residues. The CDR3 DNA is TGCGCCAGCAGCGGCGTCCGGAACACTGAAGCTTTCTTT. This codes for CASSGVRNTEAFF.

CDR3 sequence: CASSHQGATGYGYTF. The CDR3, as DNA: TGTGCCAGCAGCCATCAAGGGGCCACAGGCTATGGCTACACCTTC. J is TRBJ1-2 and V is TRBV3-1; D is perhaps TRBD1 (5 bases). Germline-derived CDR1 and CDR2 are LGHDT and YNNKEL (reference sequence). Trimming shortened V by 3 bases and J by 4 bases, and 15 bases separated the two germline ends. This CDR3 contains 15 residues.

This clonotype appeared a few times. The chain is built from TRBV29-1 and TRBJ2-3; a weak D match, TRBD2 (5 bases). CDR3 length equals 14 residues. V was clipped by 4 bases and J by 7 bases, with 18 bases between them. CDR1 and CDR2 (germline): SQVTM, ANQGSEA. CDR3 loop: CSVVVRATWNTQYF. The CDR3 region has the DNA TGCAGCGTTGTAGTGCGGGCCACATGGAATACGCAGTATTTT.

This chain uses TRBV20-1 with TRBJ2-4; possible D gene TRBD1, 6 bases. Germline lookup yields CDR1 DFQATT and CDR2 SNEGSKA (reference sequence). V was trimmed by 5 bases and J by 3 bases, leaving 14 bases between them. CDR3 size: 14 residues. Here the CDR3 DNA reads TGCAGTGCTCAGTCAGGGGTGGTCAAAAACATTCAGTACTTC. Amino acid sequence: CSAQSGVVKNIQYF.

This chain connects TRBV20-1 to TRBJ1-1, with TRBD1 as a possible D gene (6 bases). Trimming took 4 bases from V and 8 from J, leaving 11 bases between them. Per the germline V gene, CDR1 is DFQATT and CDR2 is SNEGSKA (reference sequence). The CDR3 extends over 11 amino acids. CDR3 coding DNA: TGCAGTGCTACGGACAGAAAAGAAGCTTTCTTT. Its protein product is CSATDRKEAFF.

As for this clonotype: A single base separates this from a much larger clone, so it may be a read error. The chain carries TRBV5-1 and TRBJ2-7; possible D gene TRBD2, 5 bases. The end of the DNA is better explained by TRBJ2-5, so the J call may be wrong. Germline loops: CDR1 SGHRS, CDR2 YFSETQ. The CDR3 runs 14 residues. CDR3: CASSDHKDGGTQYF. CDR3 nucleotide sequence: TGCGCCAGCAGCGATCACAAGGATGGAGGGACCCAGTACTTC.

The chain is built from TRBV7-9 and TRBJ2-7; D might be TRBD1 (5 bases). CDR1 is SEHNR and CDR2 is FQNEAQ in the germline V gene (reference sequence). Deletions cut 5 bases from V and 3 bases from J, with 14 bases between. This CDR3 contains 14 residues. The CDR3 here is CASSKDIADYEQYF. In nucleotides, the CDR3 is TGTGCCAGCAGCAAGGACATTGCCGACTACGAGCAGTACTTC.

This clonotype was seen a few times. The chain joins TRBV15 to TRBJ2-2, with D tentatively TRBD1 (5 bases). Germline CDR1 and CDR2: LNHNV and YYDKDF (reference sequence). The CDR3 spans 14 residues. V was clipped by 0 bases and J by 5 bases, with 7 bases between them. The CDR3 region is CATSRERGTGELFF. The CDR3 nucleotides are TGTGCCACCAGCAGAGAAAGGGGTACCGGGGAGCTGTTTTTT.

This clonotype was counted at least ten times. The chain couples TRBV5-1 to TRBJ2-3, with TRBD2 matching over 8 bases. Germline V gives CDR1 SGHRS, CDR2 YFSETQ. Trimming at V came to 5 bases and at J to 3 bases, leaving 5 bases not matched to a gene. The CDR3 totals 14 residues. CDR3 nucleotides: TGCGCCAGCAGTAGCGGGATGGCGACAGATACGCAGTATTTT. As protein: CASSSGMATDTQYF.

The rearrangement joins TRBV5-1 to TRBJ2-4, with D possibly TRBD1 on 6 matching bases. Germline CDR1 reads SGHRS; CDR2 reads YFSETQ. V shed 1 base and J shed 6 bases, with 23 bases lying between them. This CDR3 is 18 amino acids long. The CDR3 region is CASSLWGRMGELPNIQYF. In DNA, the CDR3 is TGCGCCAGCAGCTTGTGGGGGCGAATGGGCGAATTGCCAAACATTCAGTACTTC.

This clonotype was picked up a small number of times. This chain links TRBV4-3 with TRBJ1-1; 7 bases are a match to TRBD1. CDR3 size: 13 residues. Germline V gives CDR1 LGHNA, CDR2 YSLEER. Germline trimming cut 4 bases from V and 5 bases from J; bases unmatched to any gene: 4. In DNA form, the CDR3 reads TGCGCCAGCAGCCGGTGGACAGGAACTGAAGCTTTCTTT. Protein: CASSRWTGTEAFF.

This clonotype has a handful of counts. This chain connects TRBV5-1 to TRBJ2-7; tentatively, D is TRBD2 (6 bases). The DNA matches TRBJ2-1 better at its end, which makes the J call doubtful. CDR1 is SGHRS, CDR2 YFSETQ, per germline. The CDR3 has 15 residues. The CDR3 coding sequence is TGCGCCAGCAGCTTGGATCTGGCGGGACTCAATGAGCAGTTCTTC. Translated, it gives CASSLDLAGLNEQFF.

This clonotype was recorded a few times. The genes are TRBV20-1 and TRBJ2-2; a possible D gene is TRBD1 (5 bases). Germline CDR1 and CDR2: DFQATT and SNEGSKA (reference sequence). V lost 6 bases, J lost 7 bases, and 24 bases lay in between. The length of the CDR3 is 16 residues. CDR3 bases: TGCAGTGCCAGATCACTCCCCAGGGTGTCGAGCGGGGAGCTGTTTTTT. Encoded protein: CSARSLPRVSSGELFF.

This sequence joins TRBV29-1 and TRBJ1-3; no reliable D call. The V end lost 0 bases, the J end lost 3 bases, and 9 bases lay between the germline ends. The germline V gene encodes CDR1 SQVTM and CDR2 ANQGSEA. The CDR3 runs 14 residues. The CDR3 DNA reads TGCAGCGTTGAAGATCGGGCTCTTGGAAACACCATATATTTT. Protein product: CSVEDRALGNTIYF.

This clonotype was seen only a few times. V is TRBV29-1 and J is TRBJ2-5; 8 bases fit TRBD1. Germline CDR1 reads SQVTM; CDR2 reads ANQGSEA. J gave up 1 base and V 7 bases, and 5 bases lay outside the gene matches. There are 13 residues in the CDR3. In nucleotides, the CDR3 is TGCAGCGCTGGACAGGGACCCCAAGAGACCCAGTACTTC. Protein product: CSAGQGPQETQYF.

This clonotype was observed a handful of times. This chain uses TRBV5-1 with TRBJ2-1, with D perhaps being TRBD1 or TRBD2 (5 bases each). V lost 0 bases and J 9 bases, leaving 19 bases between the germline ends. The CDR3 extends over 16 amino acids. The germline V gene has CDR1 SGHRS and CDR2 YFSETQ. The CDR3 DNA sequence: TGCGCCAGCAGCTTGGATGATGGGGGTCCTATCTCTGAGCAGTTCTTC. This translates into CASSLDDGGPISEQFF.

V is TRBV29-1 and J is TRBJ1-5; no clear D. Germline values: CDR1 SQVTM, CDR2 ANQGSEA. The V and J ends lost 6 bases and 7 bases respectively, with 16 bases between them. This CDR3 comprises 13 residues. The CDR3 DNA sequence: TGCAGCGTCCCCTCCCCGGTACGGCAGCCCCAGCATTTT. It is translated as CSVPSPVRQPQHF.

The chain links TRBV10-3 to TRBJ2-5; 10 bases line up with TRBD2. CDR3 size: 14 residues. Germline loops: CDR1 ENHRY, CDR2 SYGVKD. The V gene end was trimmed by 5 bases and the J gene end by 1 base; junction bases not matched to a gene: 1. The CDR3 DNA reads as TGTGCCATCAGTAGCGGGAGGGCCCAAGAGACCCAGTACTTC. Its protein product is CAISSGRAQETQYF.

The chain combines TRBV5-6 with TRBJ1-2; D perhaps matches TRBD1 (6 bases). The germline gives CDR1 SGHDT, CDR2 YYEEEE. The V and J ends lost 2 bases and 5 bases respectively, with 13 bases between them. This CDR3 has 14 residues. The CDR3 nucleotides are TGTGCCAGCAGCTTTACAGGGAGTCGTTATGGCTACACCTTC. Translated, it gives CASSFTGSRYGYTF. The full variable domain, in which reference TRBV5-6 and TRBJ1-2 provide the parts outside the CDR3, is DAGVTQSPTHLIKTRGQQVTLRCSPKSGHDTVSWYQQALGQGPQFIFQYYEEEERQRGNFPDRFSGHQFPNYSSELNVNALLLGDSALYLCASSFTGSRYGYTFGSGTRLTVV.